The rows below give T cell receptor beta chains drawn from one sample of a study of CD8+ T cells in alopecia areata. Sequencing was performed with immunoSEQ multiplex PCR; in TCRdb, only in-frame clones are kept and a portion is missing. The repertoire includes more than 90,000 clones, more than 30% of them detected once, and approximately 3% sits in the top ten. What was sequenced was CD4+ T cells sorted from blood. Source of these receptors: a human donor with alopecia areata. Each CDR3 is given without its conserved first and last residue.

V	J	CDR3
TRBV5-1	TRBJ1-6	ASSLAGFSPLH
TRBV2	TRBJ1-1	ASSEFAGVGTEAF
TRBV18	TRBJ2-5	ASSPPLLETQY
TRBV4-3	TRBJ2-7	ASSRTSGYEQY
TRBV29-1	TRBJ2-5	SVSDKLTQETQY
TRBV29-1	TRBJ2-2	SAGGAALAGELF
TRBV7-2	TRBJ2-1	ASSRGQGTYNEQF
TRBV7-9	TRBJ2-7	ASSLVGGKTYEQY
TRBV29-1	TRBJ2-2	SVLIAAGGSNTGELF
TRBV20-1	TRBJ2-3	SAPEGDTQY
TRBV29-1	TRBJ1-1	SVKGGGGTEAF
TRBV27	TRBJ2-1	ASLGLAGPNEQF
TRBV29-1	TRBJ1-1	SVVREPNTEAF
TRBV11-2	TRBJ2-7	ASSMWEGNTYEQY
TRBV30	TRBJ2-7	AWSVASSYEQY
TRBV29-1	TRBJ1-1	SVDTGTLGRAF
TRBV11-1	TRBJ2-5	ASSFAEETQY
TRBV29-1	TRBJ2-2	SAGDGGNTGELF
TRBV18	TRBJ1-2	ASSPGTNYGYT
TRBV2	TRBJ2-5	ASMRGQETQY
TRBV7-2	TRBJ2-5	ASSLALYEETQY
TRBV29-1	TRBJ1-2	SGGQTNYGYT
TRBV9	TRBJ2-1	ASSATGQGYNEQF
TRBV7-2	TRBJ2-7	ASSPRDRVQY
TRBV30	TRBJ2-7	AWSVGYEQY
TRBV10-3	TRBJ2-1	AISASGNEQF
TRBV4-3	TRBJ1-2	ASSRQGSLNYGYT
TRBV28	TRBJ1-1	ASSSGTGGWTEAF